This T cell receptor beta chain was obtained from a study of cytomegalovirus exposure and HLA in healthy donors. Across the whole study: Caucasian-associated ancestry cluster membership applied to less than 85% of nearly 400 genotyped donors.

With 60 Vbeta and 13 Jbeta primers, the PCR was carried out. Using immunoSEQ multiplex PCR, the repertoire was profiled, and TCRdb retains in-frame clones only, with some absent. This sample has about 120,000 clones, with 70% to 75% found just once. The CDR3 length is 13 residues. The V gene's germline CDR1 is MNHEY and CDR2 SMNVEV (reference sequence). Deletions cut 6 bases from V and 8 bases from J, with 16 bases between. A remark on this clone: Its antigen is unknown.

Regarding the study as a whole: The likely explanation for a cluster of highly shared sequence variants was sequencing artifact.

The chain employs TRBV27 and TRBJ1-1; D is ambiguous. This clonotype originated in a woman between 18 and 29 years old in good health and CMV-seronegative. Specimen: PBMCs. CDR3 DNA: TGTGCCAGCAGCCTAAGTACTAAGTTGGAAGCTTTCTTT. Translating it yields CASSLSTKLEAFF.